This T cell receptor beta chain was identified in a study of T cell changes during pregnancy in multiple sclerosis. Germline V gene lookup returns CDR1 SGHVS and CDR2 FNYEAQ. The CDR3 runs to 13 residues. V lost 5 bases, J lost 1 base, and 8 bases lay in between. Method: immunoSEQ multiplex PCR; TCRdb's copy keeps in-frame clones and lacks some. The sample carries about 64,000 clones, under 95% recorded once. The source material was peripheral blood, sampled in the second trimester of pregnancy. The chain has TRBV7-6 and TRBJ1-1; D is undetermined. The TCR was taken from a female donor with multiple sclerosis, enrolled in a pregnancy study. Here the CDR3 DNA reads TGTGCCAGCAGCGCCCAGGCGAACACTGAAGCTTTCTTT. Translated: CASSAQANTEAFF.